The rows below give T cell receptor beta chains drawn from one sample of a study of identical twins. TCRdb redid the calling of the 5' RACE reads with MiXCR, one entry per CDR3 protein. Of 1,800,000 or so distinct CDR3 sequences in the sample, under 35% were seen once. Source material: cord blood. These receptors were collected from a newborn girl in good health. The CDR3 runs from the conserved cysteine through the conserved F or W. The order of the fields is clone size, D gene, V gene, J gene, CDR3 DNA, CDR3 protein. D genes are given only for firm matches. Size is stated for part of the rows, as once, few or many counts, or as a class when the clone is expanded.

size: .; D: TRBD2; V: TRBV27; J: TRBJ2-3; DNA: TGTGCCAACAGTATCCAAACGCGGGGGGCGGGGGATACGCAGTATTTT; CDR3: CANSIQTRGAGDTQYF
size: .; D: .; V: TRBV5-1; J: TRBJ2-3; DNA: TGCGCCAGCAGCTCCGAGGGCCACACAGATACGCAGTATTTT; CDR3: CASSSEGHTDTQYF
size: .; D: .; V: TRBV20-1; J: TRBJ1-5; DNA: TGCAGTGCTAGAGACAGGGCAGGCGATCAGCCCCAGCATTTT; CDR3: CSARDRAGDQPQHF
size: .; D: .; V: TRBV7-2; J: TRBJ1-2; DNA: TGTGCCAGCAGCTTACGGGGGCCCCATGGCTACACCTTC; CDR3: CASSLRGPHGYTF
size: .; D: .; V: TRBV20-1; J: TRBJ1-1; DNA: TGCAGTGCTAGGGTAGTAGCCAACACTGAAGCTTTCTTT; CDR3: CSARVVANTEAFF
size: few; D: TRBD1; V: TRBV6-5; J: TRBJ1-5; DNA: TGTGCCAGCAGTTACTCGACAGGGAGGGAGCCCCAGCATTTT; CDR3: CASSYSTGREPQHF
size: .; D: TRBD2; V: TRBV11-1; J: TRBJ2-2; DNA: TGTGCCAGCGTAGCGGGACTGAACACCGGGGAGCTGTTTTTT; CDR3: CASVAGLNTGELFF
size: .; D: .; V: TRBV4-2; J: TRBJ2-2; DNA: TGTGCCAGCAGCCAAGGTCCTAGCGTTCTCACCGGGGAGCTGTTTTTT; CDR3: CASSQGPSVLTGELFF
size: .; D: .; V: TRBV6-1; J: TRBJ2-2; DNA: TGTGCCAGCAGTGAAGCGGGCTACGGCTCTTTATGGCTGTTTTTT; CDR3: CASSEAGYGSLWLFF
size: .; D: .; V: TRBV7-9; J: TRBJ2-7; DNA: TGTGCCAGCAACCCTAAGGGGGCCTACGAGCAGTACTTC; CDR3: CASNPKGAYEQYF
size: few; D: .; V: TRBV20-1; J: TRBJ2-4; DNA: TGCAGTGCTGGACCGAGATTAGCCAAAAACATTCAGTACTTC; CDR3: CSAGPRLAKNIQYF
size: .; D: .; V: TRBV2; J: TRBJ2-3; DNA: TGTGCCAGCAGTGAAGATCGACTAGAGGGCACAGATACGCGGTATTTT; CDR3: CASSEDRLEGTDTRYF
size: few; D: .; V: TRBV6-2/TRBV6-3; J: TRBJ2-7; DNA: TGTGCCAGCACCTTCGCGACCGACACACTCTCCTACGAGCAGTACTTC; CDR3: CASTFATDTLSYEQYF
size: few; D: .; V: TRBV18; J: TRBJ2-5; DNA: TGTGCCAGCTCACCAGGGACGGGGGTGGAGGAGACCCAGTACTTC; CDR3: CASSPGTGVEETQYF
size: many; D: TRBD2; V: TRBV2; J: TRBJ2-7; DNA: TGTGCCAGCATCGGGACTAGCTCCTACGAGCAGTACTTC; CDR3: CASIGTSSYEQYF
size: .; D: .; V: TRBV29-1; J: TRBJ2-3; DNA: TGCAGCGTTGATAAGAGGGTGGGCACAGATACGCAGTATTTT; CDR3: CSVDKRVGTDTQYF
size: .; D: TRBD2; V: TRBV20-1; J: TRBJ2-7; DNA: TGCAGTGCTAGAAGGGGGACTAGAGGGGACGAGCAGTACTTC; CDR3: CSARRGTRGDEQYF
size: .; D: .; V: TRBV5-5; J: TRBJ1-2; DNA: TGTGCCAGCAGCTTGCGTCCCGGGGGCGGCTACACCTTC; CDR3: CASSLRPGGGYTF
size: .; D: .; V: TRBV7-2; J: TRBJ2-6; DNA: TGTGCCAGCAGCTTATATCAGGGTTTCTCTGGGGCCAACGTCCTGACTTTC; CDR3: CASSLYQGFSGANVLTF
size: few; D: .; V: TRBV6-5; J: TRBJ2-1; DNA: TGTGCCAGCAGTGTGTTCCCTAACAATGAGCAGTTCTTC; CDR3: CASSVFPNNEQFF
size: .; D: TRBD1; V: TRBV7-2; J: TRBJ1-2; DNA: TGTGCCAGCAGCTTATTCTCCGGGACAGGGGGTGGCTACACCTTC; CDR3: CASSLFSGTGGGYTF
size: few; D: .; V: TRBV6-5; J: TRBJ1-1; DNA: TGTGCCAGCAGTTATGCGGAGGAAGCTTTCTTT; CDR3: CASSYAEEAFF
size: .; D: TRBD1; V: TRBV6-1; J: TRBJ1-4; DNA: TGTGCCAGCAGTGATCCGACATGGACAGGGCCCGAAAAACTGTTTTTT; CDR3: CASSDPTWTGPEKLFF
size: .; D: .; V: TRBV20-1; J: TRBJ2-4; DNA: TGCAGTGCTCGCGACAGAACACTAGCCAAAAACATTCAGTACTTC; CDR3: CSARDRTLAKNIQYF
size: few; D: .; V: TRBV6-2/TRBV6-3; J: TRBJ2-7; DNA: TGTGCCAGCAGGCGTACTATAACCTACGAGCAGTACTTC; CDR3: CASRRTITYEQYF
size: few; D: TRBD1; V: TRBV4-1; J: TRBJ2-7; DNA: TGCGCCAGCAGCCAAGTTGGCAGGGGGCGGTACGAGCAGTACTTC; CDR3: CASSQVGRGRYEQYF
size: once; D: .; V: TRBV27; J: TRBJ2-7; DNA: TGTGCCGGCAGTTTACGTGGGGGGCTAGCCTACGAGCAGTACTTC; CDR3: CAGSLRGGLAYEQYF
size: .; D: .; V: TRBV7-2; J: TRBJ1-6; DNA: TGTGCCAGCAGCTTAGCGGAGCGGTTCTATAATTCACCCCCCCACTTT; CDR3: CASSLAERFYNSPPHF
size: .; D: .; V: TRBV18; J: TRBJ1-5; DNA: TGTGCCAGCTCACCAAGCTACAGGGATCAGCCCCAGCATTTT; CDR3: CASSPSYRDQPQHF
size: .; D: .; V: TRBV12-3/TRBV12-4; J: TRBJ2-1; DNA: TGTGCCAGCAGTTTACTAGCCTCACCCCACAATGAGCAGTTCTTC; CDR3: CASSLLASPHNEQFF
size: many; D: .; V: TRBV4-1; J: TRBJ2-1; DNA: TGCGCCAGCAGCCAAGATGTCAGGGAAAATGAGCAGTTCTTC; CDR3: CASSQDVRENEQFF
size: few; D: TRBD2; V: TRBV5-1; J: TRBJ2-3; DNA: TGCGCCAGCAGCTTGGATGTCGGGAGGGTAACAGATACGCAGTATTTT; CDR3: CASSLDVGRVTDTQYF
size: .; D: .; V: TRBV6-5; J: TRBJ2-2; DNA: TGTGCCAGCAGTTACGTAGAGGCCGGGGAGCTGTTTTTT; CDR3: CASSYVEAGELFF
size: .; D: .; V: TRBV20-1; J: TRBJ1-2; DNA: TGCAGTGCTACCCCAAGGGGCCCCGACTATGGCTACACCTTC; CDR3: CSATPRGPDYGYTF
size: few; D: .; V: TRBV7-6; J: TRBJ1-2; DNA: TGTGCCAGCAGCTTACCTCAGGGAGAGGGCTACACCTTC; CDR3: CASSLPQGEGYTF
size: few; D: TRBD2; V: TRBV12-3/TRBV12-4; J: TRBJ2-1; DNA: TGTGCCAGCAGTCGTTATTCCGTAGCGGGACTCTACAATGAGCAGTTCTTC; CDR3: CASSRYSVAGLYNEQFF
size: few; D: TRBD1; V: TRBV20-1; J: TRBJ2-7; DNA: TGCAGTGCTCCAGACAGGGGCCCCTACGAGCAGTACTTC; CDR3: CSAPDRGPYEQYF
size: .; D: .; V: TRBV4-1; J: TRBJ2-7; DNA: TGCGCCAGCAGCCCGACGGTGTTCTCCTACGAGCAGTACTTC; CDR3: CASSPTVFSYEQYF